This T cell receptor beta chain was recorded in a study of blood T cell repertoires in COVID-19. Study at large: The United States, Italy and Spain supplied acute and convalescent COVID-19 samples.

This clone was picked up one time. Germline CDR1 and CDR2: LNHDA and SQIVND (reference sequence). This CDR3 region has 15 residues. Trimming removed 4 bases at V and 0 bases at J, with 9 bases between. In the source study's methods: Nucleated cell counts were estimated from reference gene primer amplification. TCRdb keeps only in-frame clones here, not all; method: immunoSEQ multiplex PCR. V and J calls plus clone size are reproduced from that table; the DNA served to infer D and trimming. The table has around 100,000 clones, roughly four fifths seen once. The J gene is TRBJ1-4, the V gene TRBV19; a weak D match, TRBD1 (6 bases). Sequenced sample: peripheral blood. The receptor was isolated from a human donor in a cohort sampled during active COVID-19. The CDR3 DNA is TGTGCCAGTAGTACAAGACAGGCAACTAATGAAAAACTGTTTTTT. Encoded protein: CASSTRQATNEKLFF.